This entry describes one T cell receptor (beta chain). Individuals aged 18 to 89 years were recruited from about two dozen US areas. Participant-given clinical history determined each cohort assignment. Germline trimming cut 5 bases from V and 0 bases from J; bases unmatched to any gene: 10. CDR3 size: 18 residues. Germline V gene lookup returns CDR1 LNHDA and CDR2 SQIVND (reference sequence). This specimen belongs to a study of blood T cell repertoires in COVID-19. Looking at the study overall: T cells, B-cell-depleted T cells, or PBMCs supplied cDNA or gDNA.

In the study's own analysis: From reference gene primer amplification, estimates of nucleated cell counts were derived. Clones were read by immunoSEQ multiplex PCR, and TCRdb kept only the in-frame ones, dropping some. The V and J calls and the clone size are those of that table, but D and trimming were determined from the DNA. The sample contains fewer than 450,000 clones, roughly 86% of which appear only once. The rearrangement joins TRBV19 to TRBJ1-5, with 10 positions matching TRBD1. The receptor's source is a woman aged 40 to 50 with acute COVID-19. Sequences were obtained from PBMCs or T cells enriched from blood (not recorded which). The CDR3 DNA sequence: TGTGCCAGTAGTTCGCGACAGGGGGCCTTTTATAGCAATCAGCCCCAGCATTTT. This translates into CASSSRQGAFYSNQPQHF.